A single sample gave rise to the 15 T cell receptor beta chains below, sequenced in a study of blood T cells in healthy people across ages (dated by TCRdb to between 2015 and 2017). The library was generated by 5' RACE. Sequencer: Illumina HiSeq 2500. A second PCR of roughly 6 to 11 cycles was run with a J-beta primer mix and a sample-barcoded 5' primer. TCRdb reworked the public reads: Q25 trimming with fastp, MiXCR clone assembly, productive beta chains retained. Records with the same CDR3 protein are collapsed into one entry carrying the most frequent genes and DNA. Present in this sample are around 970,000 distinct CDR3 sequences, 51% of which were seen just once. About a fifth of the sample belongs to the ten largest clones. Material: blood. These receptors came from a woman aged 55-69 years in good health.

The chain links TRBV28 to TRBJ2-7, with 7 bases lining up with TRBD2. The ends lost 6 bases at V and 2 bases at J; junction bases unmatched: 4. Germline CDR1 reads MDHEN; CDR2 reads SYDVKM. The CDR3 is made up of 13 amino acids. The CDR3 region has the DNA TGTGCCAGCAGGGGGGGGTTCGCCTACGAGCAGTACTTC. Its protein product is CASRGGFAYEQYF.

The chain joins TRBV20-1 to TRBJ2-1, with D perhaps TRBD1 or TRBD2 (5 bases each). The CDR3 loop spans 15 amino acids. Per the germline V gene, CDR1 is DFQATT and CDR2 is SNEGSKA (reference sequence). Deletions cut 3 bases from V and 8 bases from J, with 20 bases between. The CDR3 DNA reads TGCAGTGCTAGTGAATTTGGGGGAGCCGGCGATGAGCAGTTCTTC. Its protein product is CSASEFGGAGDEQFF.

This clonotype came up once. A junction boundary mismatches the germline segment, possibly from a read error. The V gene is TRBV13, the J gene TRBJ1-2; TRBD1 aligns across 9 bases. Germline lookup yields CDR1 PRHDT and CDR2 FYEKMQ (reference sequence). The CDR3 is made up of 14 amino acids. CDR3 residues: CTSRRTGVDYGYTF. CDR3 DNA sequence: TGTACCAGCAGGCGGACAGGGGTTGACTATGGCTACACCTTC.

In this sample, this clonotype turned up a few times. The J gene is TRBJ2-5, the V gene TRBV4-2; weak D call: TRBD2 (5 bases). Trimming took 0 bases from V and 4 from J, leaving 21 bases between them. CDR1 and CDR2 (germline): LGHNA, YNFKEQ. This CDR3 is built from 18 residues. CDR3 sequence (DNA): TGTGCCAGCAGCCAAGAGGAGGCGCGTCACCATTTAAGAGAGACCCAGTACTTC. Translation: CASSQEEARHHLRETQYF.

CDR3: CASSSRQTGGQPQHF. In DNA, the CDR3 is TGTGCCAGCAGTTCCAGACAGACAGGGGGTCAGCCCCAGCATTTT. The chain recombines TRBV12-3 or TRBV12-4 with TRBJ1-5, with 9 nucleotides matching TRBD1. Trimming took 4 bases from V and 6 from J; bases not matched to a gene: 7. The CDR3 extends over 15 amino acids.

The V gene is TRBV11-2, the J gene TRBJ2-7; D call uncertain. Germline CDR1 SGHAT, CDR2 FQNNGV. The CDR3 length is 15 residues. Trimming cost V 1 base and J 2 bases, with 12 bases left between them. CDR3 amino acids: CASSLADGGPYEQYF. The CDR3 DNA sequence: TGTGCCAGCAGCTTAGCGGACGGTGGCCCCTACGAGCAGTACTTC.

This clonotype turned up a few times. This chain joins TRBV20-1 and TRBJ2-7, with a weak D call TRBD1 (5 bases). The CDR3 totals 13 residues. Germline V CDR1 and CDR2: DFQATT, SNEGSKA (reference sequence). V lost 4 bases and J lost 0, with 10 bases in between. CDR3 residues: CSATRQPSYEQYF. As DNA, the CDR3 is TGCAGTGCTACTCGACAGCCCTCCTACGAGCAGTACTTC.

Here the CDR3 DNA reads TGTGCCAGCAGCTTTATGGGGGGCAAAAACATTCAGTACTTC. The encoded protein is CASSFMGGKNIQYF. The rearrangement links TRBV5-5 to TRBJ2-4; D perhaps matches TRBD2 (6 bases). Trimming removed 2 bases at V and 3 bases at J, with 9 bases between. CDR1 and CDR2 from the germline V gene are SGHKS and YYEKEE (reference sequence). CDR3 length: 14 residues.

Only a few counts were recorded for this clonotype. DNA for the CDR3: TGTGCCAGCAGCCAAGGGGGCGGGAATAGCAATCAGCCCCAGCATTTT. Its protein is CASSQGGGNSNQPQHF. V usage is TRBV3-1 and J usage is TRBJ1-5; the D gene is possibly TRBD1 (5 bases). The CDR3 loop spans 16 amino acids. V shed 1 base and J shed 0 bases, with 10 bases lying between them. Germline V gives CDR1 LGHDT, CDR2 YNNKEL (reference sequence).

The rearrangement joins TRBV28 to TRBJ1-4; perhaps TRBD1 as D (5 bases). V was trimmed by 5 bases and J by 0 bases, leaving 10 bases between them. CDR1 MDHEN and CDR2 SYDVKM come from the germline V gene. The length of the CDR3 is 15 residues. The CDR3 sequence: CASSDQGATNEKLFF. In nucleotides, the CDR3 is TGTGCCAGCAGTGATCAGGGTGCAACTAATGAAAAACTGTTTTTT.

This clonotype was seen a single time. This chain uses TRBV4-3 with TRBJ1-5; D unclear. CDR1 and CDR2 (germline): LGHNA, YSLEER. The CDR3 runs to 18 residues. Trimming cost V 0 bases and J 4 bases, with 19 bases left between them. This chain's CDR3 is CASSQDLVRELSNQPQHF. The CDR3 DNA sequence: TGCGCCAGCAGCCAAGATTTGGTGCGCGAGCTATCTAATCAGCCCCAGCATTTT.

This clonotype was seen more than once but under ten times. The chain recombines TRBV7-2 with TRBJ2-5, with D maybe TRBD2 (5 bases). From germline, CDR1 is SGHTA and CDR2 FQGNSA. The V gene lost 5 bases and the J gene lost 3 bases, with 19 bases spanning the gap. There are 16 residues in the CDR3. The CDR3 spells CASSLQRRGGKETQYF. The CDR3 DNA is TGTGCCAGCAGCCTCCAGCGGCGCGGCGGAAAAGAGACCCAGTACTTC.

This clonotype has more than one count but fewer than ten. The chain joins TRBV27 to TRBJ2-3, with TRBD2 matching over 8 bases. Germline-derived CDR1 and CDR2 are MNHEY and SMNVEV (reference sequence). Trimming took 3 bases from V and 4 from J; bases not matched to a gene: 12. CDR3 length equals 17 residues. CDR3 bases: TGTGCCAGCAGTTTGAGGCAGGTAGCGGGACCGCCAGATACGCAGTATTTT. Residues: CASSLRQVAGPPDTQYF.

The chain uses TRBV28 and TRBJ2-5; possible D gene TRBD1, 5 bases. CDR1 is MDHEN and CDR2 is SYDVKM in the germline V gene. The CDR3 is made up of 15 amino acids. Trimming cost V 2 bases and J 2 bases, with 12 bases left between them. CDR3 region: CASSLDVTVQETQYF. CDR3 DNA sequence: TGTGCCAGCAGTTTAGACGTGACAGTTCAAGAGACCCAGTACTTC.

This clonotype was observed at least ten times. The chain employs TRBV6-1 and TRBJ1-2; D is perhaps TRBD1 (6 bases). The CDR3 totals 15 residues. The germline V and J ends were trimmed by 1 base and 5 bases, with 14 bases remaining between them. From germline, CDR1 is MNHNS and CDR2 SASEGT. The CDR3 nucleotides are TGTGCCAGCAGTGAAGTGGCCAGGGGAGGGTATGGCTACACCTTC. Its translation is CASSEVARGGYGYTF.